These 17 T cell receptor beta chains were sequenced from one sample in a study of regulatory T cells in long-lasting Graves disease. As for time point: newly diagnosed GD, antithyroid drugs for less than 3 months. The TCR library was made from RNA that had been extracted from PBMCs in TRIzol. iRepertoire HTBI primers and Arm-PCR of CDR3 regions built TCR beta libraries. One entry per CDR3 protein results from TCRdb running MiXCR on the multiplex PCR reads. The table lists roughly 500,000 distinct CDR3 sequences, 12% to 15% of them singletons. These data were also reused for a study on T cells in Graves' hyperthyroidism and ophthalmopathy.

The sequencing here drew on peripheral blood mononuclear cells (PBMCs), taken at new diagnosis, from a patient treated with antithyroid drugs. The receptor source for this set is a woman aged 45-65 years with Graves disease.

This clonotype was observed a few times. The DNA for the CDR3 is TGTGCCAGCAGTTTAAGGGTGGATACGCAGTATTTT. Translated: CASSLRVDTQYF. The chain links TRBV28 to TRBJ2-3; D is ambiguous. The germline V gene encodes CDR1 MDHEN and CDR2 SYDVKM. Trimming took off 2 bases at V and 6 bases at J, with 6 bases between the two ends. The CDR3 contains 12 residues.

Many counts were recorded for this clonotype. The chain uses TRBV7-6 and TRBJ2-2; TRBD1 aligns across 7 bases. This CDR3 region has 16 residues. Germline CDR1 and CDR2: SGHVS and FNYEAQ. V lost 4 bases to trimming and J lost 2 bases; unmatched junction nucleotides: 7. The CDR3 protein is CASSSRQGLNTGELFF. The CDR3 DNA follows: TGTGCCAGCAGCTCTCGACAGGGCCTTAACACCGGGGAGCTGTTTTTT.

This sequence joins TRBV4-1 and TRBJ1-6, with 7 nucleotides matching TRBD1. The CDR3 extends over 15 amino acids. The V gene end was trimmed by 7 bases and the J gene end by 3 bases; junction bases not matched to a gene: 6. Germline V CDR1 and CDR2: MGHRA, YSYEKL. As DNA, the CDR3 is TGCGCCAGCACTAGGACAGGAGTCTATAATTCACCCCTCCACTTT. The encoded protein is CASTRTGVYNSPLHF.

In regard to this clonotype: A much more abundant neighbour one base away suggests this may be a read error. The gene calls are TRBV28 and TRBJ2-5, with 9 bases that match TRBD1. The CDR3 is 16 residues long. The germline V gene encodes CDR1 MDHEN and CDR2 SYDVKM. CDR3 loop: CASSSTGTGIQETQHF. CDR3 nucleotide sequence: TGTGCCAGCAGTAGTACCGGGACAGGGATCCAAGAGACCCAGCACTTC.

This clonotype was recorded a few times. For the CDR3, the DNA is TGTGCCAGCAGTTTTAGCGGGCAGGGGTACAATGAGCAGTTCTTC. It codes for CASSFSGQGYNEQFF. The J gene is TRBJ2-1, the V gene TRBV27; D may be TRBD2 (7 bases). Germline V lookup: CDR1 MNHEY, CDR2 SMNVEV (reference sequence). This CDR3 contains 15 residues. The germline V and J ends were trimmed by 3 bases and 4 bases, with 13 bases remaining between them.

In this sample, this clonotype turned up many times. The V call is TRBV29-1, the J call TRBJ2-7; D remains ambiguous. CDR1 and CDR2 from the germline V gene are SQVTM and ANQGSEA. V shed 4 bases and J shed 1 base, with 17 bases lying between them. CDR3 length: 15 residues. CDR3 amino acids: CSVGSDFLPSYEQYF. The CDR3 coding sequence is TGCAGCGTTGGCAGCGACTTTCTTCCTTCCTACGAGCAGTACTTC.

This clonotype was counted only a few times. A read error may be the cause here, since a much bigger clone is one base away. The chain has TRBV2 and TRBJ2-2; tentatively, D is TRBD2 (5 bases). The CDR3 is made up of 12 amino acids. Germline loops: CDR1 SNHLY, CDR2 FYNNEI. CDR3 nucleotides: TGTGCCAGCACCTCCCAAACCGGGGAGCTGTCTTTT. Amino acid sequence: CASTSQTGELSF.

This chain connects TRBV20-1 to TRBJ2-7, with 8 bases identical to TRBD2. The V segment lost 5 bases and the J segment 0 bases; nucleotides outside the gene matches: 6. Germline CDR1 reads DFQATT; CDR2 reads SNEGSKA (reference sequence). The length of the CDR3 is 14 residues. The CDR3 here is CSALLAVSSYEQYF. CDR3 sequence (DNA): TGCAGTGCTTTACTAGCGGTAAGCTCCTACGAGCAGTACTTC.

At least ten counts were recorded for this clonotype. The chain uses TRBV28 and TRBJ1-1; 8 bases map to TRBD1. CDR1 is MDHEN and CDR2 is SYDVKM in the germline V gene. The CDR3 has 14 amino acids. V shed 8 bases and J 12 bases; nucleotides not matched to a gene: 17. The CDR3 DNA follows: TGTGCCAGCTTTTCCGGGACAGGTGACTTTAGGACTTTCTTT. Its translation: CASFSGTGDFRTFF.

This clonotype was counted ten times or more. The chain employs TRBV7-9 and TRBJ1-2; TRBD1 aligns across 9 bases. CDR1 SEHNR and CDR2 FQNEAQ come from the germline V gene (reference sequence). V lost 5 bases to trimming and J lost 8 bases; unmatched junction nucleotides: 9. The CDR3 consists of 14 residues. The DNA for the CDR3 is TGTGCCAGCAGCCAAAACGCACAGGGGGCAGGCTACACCTTC. This codes for CASSQNAQGAGYTF.

This clonotype was detected ten times or more. The chain combines TRBV27 with TRBJ2-7; 10 nucleotides agree with TRBD2. The CDR3 has 17 amino acids. Germline CDR1 reads MNHEY; CDR2 reads SMNVEV (reference sequence). The junction had 14 bases not matched to a gene; V was cut back by 6 bases and J by 3 bases. CDR3 in DNA: TGTGCCAGCAGCAAAAGGGCTAGCGGGAGCCATGTCTACGAGCAGTACTTC. Translating gives CASSKRASGSHVYEQYF.

The sample holds many counts of this clonotype. This chain joins TRBV28 and TRBJ1-5; D gene uncertain. Germline CDR1 reads MDHEN; CDR2 reads SYDVKM. V was shortened by 5 bases and J by 2 bases, with 13 bases between the two germline ends. This CDR3 spans 15 amino acids. The CDR3 spells CASSPNFGGNQPQHF. CDR3 DNA sequence: TGTGCCAGCAGTCCGAATTTTGGAGGCAATCAGCCCCAGCATTTT.

This clonotype has only a few counts. The rearrangement uses TRBV3-1 and TRBJ2-2; 9 nucleotides line up with TRBD2. The length of the CDR3 is 16 residues. V shed 4 bases and J 0 bases; nucleotides not matched to a gene: 3. CDR1 and CDR2 (germline): LGHDT, YNNKEL (reference sequence). CDR3 nucleotides: TGTGCCAGCAGCCCTGCTAGCGGGGCGAACACCGGGGAGCTGTTTTTT. Encoded protein: CASSPASGANTGELFF.

This clonotype was picked up many times. The rearrangement links TRBV2 to TRBJ2-1; TRBD2 matches at 9 bases. CDR1 and CDR2 (germline): SNHLY, FYNNEI. CDR3 length equals 14 residues. V lost 4 bases to trimming and J lost 9 bases; unmatched junction nucleotides: 7. The CDR3 spells CASSVRSGSIEQFF. CDR3 bases: TGTGCCAGCAGTGTTCGTAGCGGGAGTATTGAGCAGTTCTTC.

This clonotype was found many times. The chain combines TRBV20-1 with TRBJ1-1; perhaps TRBD1 as D (5 bases). The germline V gene has CDR1 DFQATT and CDR2 SNEGSKA (reference sequence). V was trimmed by 1 base and J by 7 bases, leaving 16 bases between them. The CDR3 covers 14 residues. Here the CDR3 DNA reads TGCAGTGCTAGAGGAGGGGCGCGCGAAAATGAAGCTTTCTTT. Translation: CSARGGARENEAFF.

This clonotype appeared many times. The chain combines TRBV7-3 with TRBJ1-4; TRBD1 aligns across 11 bases. CDR1 SGHTA and CDR2 FQGTGA come from the germline V gene. After removal of 3 bases from V and 7 bases from J, the junction contained 16 bases not matched to a gene. CDR3 length: 19 residues. CDR3 nucleotide sequence: TGTGCCAGCAGCTTCCCCGAACGGACAGGGGGCATCAGTTTTGAAAAACTGTTTTTT. Translation gives CASSFPERTGGISFEKLFF.

This clonotype came up a few times. The J gene is TRBJ2-3, the V gene TRBV9, with TRBD2 matching over 12 bases. The CDR3 runs 17 residues. J gave up 1 base and V 4 bases, and 7 bases lay outside the gene matches. Per the germline V gene, CDR1 is SGDLS and CDR2 is YYNGEE. The CDR3 DNA reads TGTGCCAGCAGCACCGGGACTAGCGGGTGGGGCACAGATACGCAGTATTTT. Its protein product is CASSTGTSGWGTDTQYF.